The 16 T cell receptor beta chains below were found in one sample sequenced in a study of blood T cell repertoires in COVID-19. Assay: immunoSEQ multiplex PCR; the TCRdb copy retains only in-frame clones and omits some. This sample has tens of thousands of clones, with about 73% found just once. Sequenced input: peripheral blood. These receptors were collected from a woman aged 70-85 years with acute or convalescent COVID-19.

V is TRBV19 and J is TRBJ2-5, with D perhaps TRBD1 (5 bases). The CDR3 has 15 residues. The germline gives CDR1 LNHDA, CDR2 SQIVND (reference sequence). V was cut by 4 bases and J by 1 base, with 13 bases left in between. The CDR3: CASSRGQWAQETQYF. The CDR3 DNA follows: TGTGCCAGTAGTAGGGGCCAGTGGGCCCAAGAGACCCAGTACTTC. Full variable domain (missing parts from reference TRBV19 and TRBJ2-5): DGGITQSPKYLFRKEGQNVTLSCEQNLNHDAMYWYRQDPGQGLRLIYYSQIVNDFQKGDIAEGYSVSREKKESFPLTVTSAQKNPTAFYLCASSRGQWAQETQYFGPGTRLLVL.

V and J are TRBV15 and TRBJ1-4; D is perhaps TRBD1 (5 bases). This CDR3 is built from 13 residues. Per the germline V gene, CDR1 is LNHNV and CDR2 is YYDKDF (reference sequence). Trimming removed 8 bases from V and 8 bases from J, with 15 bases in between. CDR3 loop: CATGDLMQEKLFF. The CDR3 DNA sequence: TGTGCCACCGGGGACTTAATGCAAGAAAAACTGTTTTTT.

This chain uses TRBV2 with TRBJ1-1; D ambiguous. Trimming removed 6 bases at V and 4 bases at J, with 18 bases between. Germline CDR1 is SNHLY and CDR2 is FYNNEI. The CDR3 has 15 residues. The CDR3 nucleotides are TGTGCCAGCAGGGCAGAAATGAGGGCGAGCACTGAAGCTTTCTTT. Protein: CASRAEMRASTEAFF.

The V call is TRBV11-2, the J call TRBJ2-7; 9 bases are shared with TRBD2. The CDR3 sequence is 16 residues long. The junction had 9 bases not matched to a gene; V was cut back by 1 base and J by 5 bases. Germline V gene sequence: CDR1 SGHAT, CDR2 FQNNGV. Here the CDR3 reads CASSLGPAGGFNEQYF. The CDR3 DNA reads TGTGCCAGCAGCTTAGGACCCGCGGGGGGGTTTAACGAGCAGTACTTC.

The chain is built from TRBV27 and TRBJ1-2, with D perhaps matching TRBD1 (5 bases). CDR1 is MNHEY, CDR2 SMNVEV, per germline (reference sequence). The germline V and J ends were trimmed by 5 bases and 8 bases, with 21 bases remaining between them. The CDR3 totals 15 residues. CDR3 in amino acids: CASSPWGNRGAGYTF. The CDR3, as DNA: TGTGCCAGCAGTCCCTGGGGAAACCGCGGGGCGGGCTACACCTTC.

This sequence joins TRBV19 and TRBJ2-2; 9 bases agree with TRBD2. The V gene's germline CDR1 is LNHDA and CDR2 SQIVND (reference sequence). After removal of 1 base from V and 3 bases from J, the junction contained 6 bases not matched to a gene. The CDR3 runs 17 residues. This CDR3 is CASSIGAGGPHTGELFF. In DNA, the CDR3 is TGTGCCAGTAGTATAGGGGCGGGAGGGCCGCACACCGGGGAGCTGTTTTTT.

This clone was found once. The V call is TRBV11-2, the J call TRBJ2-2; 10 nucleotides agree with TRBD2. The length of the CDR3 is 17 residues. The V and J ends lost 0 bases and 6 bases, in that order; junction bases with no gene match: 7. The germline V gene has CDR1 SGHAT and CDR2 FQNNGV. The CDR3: CASSLDGSGRAAGELFF. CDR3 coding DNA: TGTGCCAGCAGCTTAGACGGCAGCGGGAGGGCCGCCGGGGAGCTGTTTTTT.

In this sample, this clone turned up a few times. DNA for the CDR3: TGTGCCAGCAGTTACTCGGAAGGACAACAGCCCCAGCATTTT. Residues: CASSYSEGQQPQHF. This rearrangement joins TRBV6-5 to TRBJ1-5; D perhaps matches TRBD1 (5 bases). Germline V gene data show CDR1 as MNHEY and CDR2 as SVGAGI. V shed 0 bases and J shed 7 bases, with 10 bases lying between them. This CDR3 region has 14 residues.

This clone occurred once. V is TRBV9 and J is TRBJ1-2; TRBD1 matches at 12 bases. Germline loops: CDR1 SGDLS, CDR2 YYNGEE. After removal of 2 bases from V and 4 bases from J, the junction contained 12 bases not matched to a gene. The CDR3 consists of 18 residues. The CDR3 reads CASSVSGTGGARSYGYTF. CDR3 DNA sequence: TGTGCCAGCAGCGTCTCCGGGACAGGGGGCGCCCGGAGCTATGGCTACACCTTC. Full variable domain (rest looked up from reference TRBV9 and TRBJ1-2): DSGVTQTPKHLITATGQRVTLRCSPRSGDLSVYWYQQSLDQGLQFLIQYYNGEERAKGNILERFSAQQFPDLHSELNLSSLELGDSALYFCASSVSGTGGARSYGYTFGSGTRLTVV.

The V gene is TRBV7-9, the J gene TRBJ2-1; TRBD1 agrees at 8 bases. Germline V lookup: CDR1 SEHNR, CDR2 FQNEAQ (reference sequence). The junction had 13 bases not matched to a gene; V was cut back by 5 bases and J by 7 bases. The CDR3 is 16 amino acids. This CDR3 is CASSRRVDRDINEQFF. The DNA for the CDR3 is TGTGCCAGCAGCCGACGGGTGGACAGGGATATTAATGAGCAGTTCTTC.

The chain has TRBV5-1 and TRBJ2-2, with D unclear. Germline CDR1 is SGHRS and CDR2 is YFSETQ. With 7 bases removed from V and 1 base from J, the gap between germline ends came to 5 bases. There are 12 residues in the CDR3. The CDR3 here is CASSQNTGELFF. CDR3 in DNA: TGCGCCAGCTCACAGAACACCGGGGAGCTGTTTTTT.

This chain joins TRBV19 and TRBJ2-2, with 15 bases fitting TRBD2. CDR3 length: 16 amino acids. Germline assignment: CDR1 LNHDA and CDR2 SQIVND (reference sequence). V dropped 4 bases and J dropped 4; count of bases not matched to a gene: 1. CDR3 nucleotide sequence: TGTGCCAGTAGTAGGGGACTAGCGGGAGGCACCGGGGAGCTGTTTTTT. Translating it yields CASSRGLAGGTGELFF. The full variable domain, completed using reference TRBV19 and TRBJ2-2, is DGGITQSPKYLFRKEGQNVTLSCEQNLNHDAMYWYRQDPGQGLRLIYYSQIVNDFQKGDIAEGYSVSREKKESFPLTVTSAQKNPTAFYLCASSRGLAGGTGELFFGEGSRLTVL.

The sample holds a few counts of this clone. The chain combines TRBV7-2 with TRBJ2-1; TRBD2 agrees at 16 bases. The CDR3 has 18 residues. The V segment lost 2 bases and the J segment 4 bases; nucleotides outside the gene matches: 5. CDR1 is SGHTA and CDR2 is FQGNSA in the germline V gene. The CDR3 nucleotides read TGTGCCAGCAGCTTACGGGGACTAGCGGGAGGGTCTTACAATGAGCAGTTCTTC. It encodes CASSLRGLAGGSYNEQFF.

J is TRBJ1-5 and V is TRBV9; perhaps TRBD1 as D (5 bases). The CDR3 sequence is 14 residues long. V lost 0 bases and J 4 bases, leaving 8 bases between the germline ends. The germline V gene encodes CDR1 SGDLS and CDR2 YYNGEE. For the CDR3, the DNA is TGTGCCAGCAGCGTAGCTGGGGGGAATCAGCCCCAGCATTTT. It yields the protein CASSVAGGNQPQHF.

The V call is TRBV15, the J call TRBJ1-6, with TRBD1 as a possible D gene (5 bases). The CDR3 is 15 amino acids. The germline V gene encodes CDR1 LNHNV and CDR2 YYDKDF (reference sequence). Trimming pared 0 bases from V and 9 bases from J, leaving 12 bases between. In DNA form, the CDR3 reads TGTGCCACCAGCAGAGATCGGGGGGGGAGTTCACCCCTCCACTTT. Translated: CATSRDRGGSSPLHF.

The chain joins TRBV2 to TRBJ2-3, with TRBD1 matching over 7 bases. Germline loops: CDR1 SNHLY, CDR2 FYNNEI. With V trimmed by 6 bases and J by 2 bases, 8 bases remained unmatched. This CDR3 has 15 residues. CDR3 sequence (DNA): TGTGCCAGCAGCAAGATACAGGGGTCCACAGATACGCAGTATTTT. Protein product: CASSKIQGSTDTQYF.